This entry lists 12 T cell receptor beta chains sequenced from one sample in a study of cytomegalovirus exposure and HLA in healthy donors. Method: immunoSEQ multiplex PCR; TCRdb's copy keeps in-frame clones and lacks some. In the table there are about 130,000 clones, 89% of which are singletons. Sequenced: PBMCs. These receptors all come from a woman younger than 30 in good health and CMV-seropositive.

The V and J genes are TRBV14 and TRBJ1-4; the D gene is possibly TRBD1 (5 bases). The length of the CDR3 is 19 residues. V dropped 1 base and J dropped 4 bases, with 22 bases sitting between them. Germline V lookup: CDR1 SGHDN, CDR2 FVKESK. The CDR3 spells CASSQASGDPRVINEKLFF. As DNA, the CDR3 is TGTGCCAGCAGCCAAGCGTCGGGGGATCCGAGAGTAATTAATGAAAAACTGTTTTTT. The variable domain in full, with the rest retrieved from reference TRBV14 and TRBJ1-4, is EAGVTQFPSHSVIEKGQTVTLRCDPISGHDNLYWYRRVMGKEIKFLLHFVKESKQDESGMPNNRFLAERTGGTYSTLKVQPAELEDSGVYFCASSQASGDPRVINEKLFFGSGTQLSVL.

As DNA, the CDR3 is TGTGCCAGCAGCTTGGATTTGGGCGAGACCCAGTACTTC. Protein product: CASSLDLGETQYF. The rearrangement links TRBV5-4 to TRBJ2-5, with no clear D. The CDR3 length is 13 residues. The V gene lost 0 bases and the J gene lost 5 bases, with 8 bases spanning the gap. Germline V gene lookup returns CDR1 SGHNT and CDR2 YYREEE (reference sequence).

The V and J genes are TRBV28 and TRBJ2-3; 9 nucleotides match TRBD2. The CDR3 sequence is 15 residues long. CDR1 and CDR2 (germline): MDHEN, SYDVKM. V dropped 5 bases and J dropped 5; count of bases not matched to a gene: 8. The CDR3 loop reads CASSPRLAEEDTQYF. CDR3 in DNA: TGTGCCAGCAGTCCCCGACTAGCGGAGGAAGATACGCAGTATTTT. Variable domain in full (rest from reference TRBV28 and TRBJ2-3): DVKVTQSSRYLVKRTGEKVFLECVQDMDHENMFWYRQDPGLGLRLIYFSYDVKMKEKGDIPEGYSVSREKKERFSLILESASTNQTSMYLCASSPRLAEEDTQYFGPGTRLTVL.

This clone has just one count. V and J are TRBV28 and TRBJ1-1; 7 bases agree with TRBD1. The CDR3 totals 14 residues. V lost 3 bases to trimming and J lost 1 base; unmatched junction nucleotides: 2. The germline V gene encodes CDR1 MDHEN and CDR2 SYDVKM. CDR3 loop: CASSFGTENTEAFF. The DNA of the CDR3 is TGTGCCAGCAGTTTTGGGACAGAGAACACTGAAGCTTTCTTT.

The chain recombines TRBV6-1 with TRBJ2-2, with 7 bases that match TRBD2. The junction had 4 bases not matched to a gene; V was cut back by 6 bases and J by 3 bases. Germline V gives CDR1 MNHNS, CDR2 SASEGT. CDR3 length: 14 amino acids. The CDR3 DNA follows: TGTGCCAGCAGGCGACGGGGGGACACCGGGGAGCTGTTTTTT. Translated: CASRRRGDTGELFF.

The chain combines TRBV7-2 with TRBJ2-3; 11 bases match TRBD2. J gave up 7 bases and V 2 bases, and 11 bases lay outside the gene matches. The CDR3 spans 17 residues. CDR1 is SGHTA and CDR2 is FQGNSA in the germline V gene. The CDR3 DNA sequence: TGTGCCAGCAGCTTAAGGGCTAGCGGGGGGCGAGTGCATACGCAGTATTTT. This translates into CASSLRASGGRVHTQYF.

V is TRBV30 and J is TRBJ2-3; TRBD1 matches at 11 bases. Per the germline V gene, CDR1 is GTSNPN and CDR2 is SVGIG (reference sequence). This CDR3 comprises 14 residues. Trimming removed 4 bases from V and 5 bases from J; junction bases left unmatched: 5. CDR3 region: CAWKGTGGKDTQYF. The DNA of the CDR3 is TGTGCCTGGAAAGGGACAGGGGGGAAAGATACGCAGTATTTT.

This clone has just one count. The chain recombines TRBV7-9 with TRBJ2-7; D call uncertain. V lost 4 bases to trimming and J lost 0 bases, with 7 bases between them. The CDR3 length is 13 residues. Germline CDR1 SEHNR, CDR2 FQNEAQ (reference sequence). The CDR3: CASSSGSSYEQYF. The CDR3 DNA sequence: TGTGCCAGCAGCTCCGGGTCCTCCTACGAGCAGTACTTC.

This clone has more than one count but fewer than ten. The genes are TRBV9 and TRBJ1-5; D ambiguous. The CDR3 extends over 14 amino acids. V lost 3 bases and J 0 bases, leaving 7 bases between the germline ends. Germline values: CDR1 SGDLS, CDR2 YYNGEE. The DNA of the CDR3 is TGTGCCAGCAGCGGGCATAATAGCAATCAGCCCCAGCATTTT. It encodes CASSGHNSNQPQHF.

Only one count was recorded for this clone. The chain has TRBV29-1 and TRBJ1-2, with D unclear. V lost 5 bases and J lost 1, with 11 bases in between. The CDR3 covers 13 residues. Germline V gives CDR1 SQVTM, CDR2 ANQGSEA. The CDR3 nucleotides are TGCAGCGTTCGGGTGAGCGGTAACTATGGCTACACCTTC. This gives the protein CSVRVSGNYGYTF. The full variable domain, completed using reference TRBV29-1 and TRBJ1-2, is SAVISQKPSRDICQRGTSLTIQCQVDSQVTMMFWYRQQPGQSLTLIATANQGSEATYESGFVIDKFPISRPNLTFSTLTVSNMSPEDSSIYLCSVRVSGNYGYTFGSGTRLTVV.

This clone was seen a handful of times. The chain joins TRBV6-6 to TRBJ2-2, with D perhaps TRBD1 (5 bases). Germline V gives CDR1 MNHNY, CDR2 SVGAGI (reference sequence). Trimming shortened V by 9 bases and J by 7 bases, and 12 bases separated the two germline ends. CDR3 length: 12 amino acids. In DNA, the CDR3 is TGTGCCAGTGCAGGGTGGGGCGGGGAGCTGTTTTTT. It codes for CASAGWGGELFF.

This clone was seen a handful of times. The CDR3 loop reads CASSESETGGPSGYTF. The CDR3 DNA sequence: TGCGCCAGCAGTGAGTCTGAGACAGGGGGCCCTTCCGGCTACACCTTC. The chain is built from TRBV10-1 and TRBJ1-2; 10 nucleotides line up with TRBD1. CDR1 and CDR2 (germline): WNHNN, SYGVQD (reference sequence). Germline trimming cut 0 bases from V and 8 bases from J; bases unmatched to any gene: 9. CDR3 length: 16 residues.